This T cell receptor (beta chain) was sequenced during a study of OX40 agonist ivuxolimab in advanced cancers. General study results and limits: Partial responders receiving 0.1-3.0 mg/kg showed among the lowest clonal expansion.

On this clone itself: The antigen is undetermined.

Per the germline V gene, CDR1 is SNHLY and CDR2 is FYNNEI. There are 12 residues in the CDR3. V lost 2 bases and J 4 bases, leaving 5 bases between the germline ends. The data were produced by immunoSEQ multiplex PCR, yet TCRdb's version contains in-frame clones alone and is incomplete. The sample yields 45,000 to 60,000 clones, 80% seen once. The chain carries TRBV2 and TRBJ2-5; D unclear. This clonotype originated in an adult with an advanced solid tumor such as melanoma, head and neck, liver or kidney cancer. The source was CD4+ or CD8+ T cells sorted from blood, collected in a trial of the OX40 agonist ivuxolimab. For the CDR3, the DNA is TGTGCCAGCAGTGAAAACCGAGAGACCCAGTACTTC. It codes for CASSENRETQYF.